The 29 T cell receptor beta chains below were found in one sample sequenced in a study of control samples from healthy donors and cancer patients (dated by TCRdb to about 2020). Libraries were constructed by the immunoSEQ multiplex PCR assay. TCRdb's version of the immuneACCESS table is confined to in-frame rearrangements and falls short of the full clone set. An unresolved V gene accounts for under half of the shortfall where checked; the remainder is of unknown origin. This sample holds 170,000 or so clones; about 93% were observed only once. Around 1.6% of the sample lies in the top ten. The sample consisted of blood. These receptors all come from a man aged 18 to 29 in good health.

This clone was counted a single time. The V gene is TRBV12-2, the J gene TRBJ1-1; TRBD1 is taken as the D call from the table, unchecked against the DNA. TRBV12-2 is recorded as a pseudogene. This CDR3 has 19 amino acids. The CDR3 loop is CASRLAPTLISMANTEAFF. The CDR3 region has the DNA TGTGCAAGTCGCTTAGCGCCGACACTTATCTCCATGGCGAACACTGAAGCTTTCTTT.

The chain is built from TRBV19 and TRBJ1-5, with D possibly being TRBD1 (6 bases). V lost 3 bases, J lost 0 bases, and 21 bases lay in between. This CDR3 has 19 residues. Germline V lookup: CDR1 LNHDA, CDR2 SQIVND (reference sequence). The CDR3 sequence: CASSMPTNLGAYSNQPQHF. The CDR3 DNA reads as TGTGCCAGTAGTATGCCAACCAACTTGGGGGCTTATAGCAATCAGCCCCAGCATTTT.

This chain uses TRBV30 with TRBJ1-5; 7 bases agree with TRBD1. The CDR3 is 14 residues long. CDR1 and CDR2 (germline): GTSNPN, SVGIG (reference sequence). Trimming removed 3 bases from V and 6 bases from J; junction bases left unmatched: 8. DNA of the CDR3: TGTGCCTGGAGCGCAACAGGGGTAAGTCAGCCCCAGCATTTT. Translated, it gives CAWSATGVSQPQHF.

The DNA of the CDR3 is TGTGCCAGCAGGGGGGCATTTCGGGAAATTGGCTACACCTTC. This codes for CASRGAFREIGYTF. This chain links TRBV28 with TRBJ1-2; weak D call: TRBD1 (6 bases). The CDR3 totals 14 residues. The V gene's germline CDR1 is MDHEN and CDR2 SYDVKM. Trimming removed 6 bases at V and 7 bases at J, with 18 bases between.

This clone was picked up a small number of times. The chain employs TRBV20-1 and TRBJ1-3, with D uncertain. This CDR3 comprises 14 residues. CDR1 and CDR2 from the germline V gene are DFQATT and SNEGSKA (reference sequence). Trimming removed 3 bases from V and 0 bases from J, with 9 bases in between. The CDR3 is CSASLSSSGNTIYF. The CDR3 bases are TGCAGTGCTAGTCTCTCGAGCTCTGGAAACACCATATATTTT.

This clone has only one observation. The chain has TRBV30 and TRBJ1-5; D gene unclear. With 0 bases removed from V and 7 bases from J, the gap between germline ends came to 10 bases. The CDR3 has 13 residues. The germline V gene encodes CDR1 GTSNPN and CDR2 SVGIG (reference sequence). The CDR3 DNA follows: TGTGCCTGGAGTGTATTGGGTGTCCAGCCCCAGCATTTT. Translated: CAWSVLGVQPQHF.

The chain has TRBV5-1 and TRBJ2-3, with no clear D. Germline CDR1 and CDR2: SGHRS and YFSETQ. V shed 2 bases and J shed 2 bases, with 6 bases lying between them. The CDR3 has 13 amino acids. The CDR3 region is CASSFPFTDTQYF. The CDR3, as DNA: TGCGCCAGCAGCTTCCCTTTCACAGATACGCAGTATTTT.

The V and J genes are TRBV4-1 and TRBJ1-4; no definite D call. The CDR3 loop spans 17 amino acids. Germline-derived CDR1 and CDR2 are MGHRA and YSYEKL. The V end lost 2 bases, the J end lost 8 bases, and 21 bases lay between the germline ends. The CDR3 DNA is TGCGCCAGCAGCCAAACGCTTCGTTCGGACGGTAACGAAAAACTGTTTTTT. It codes for CASSQTLRSDGNEKLFF.

V usage is TRBV7-9 and J usage is TRBJ1-1; 9 bases are a match to TRBD1. J was trimmed by 4 bases and V by 5 bases; bases with no gene match: 11. The CDR3 totals 16 residues. Looked up from germline, CDR1 is SEHNR and CDR2 is FQNEAQ (reference sequence). The CDR3 is CASSKGDRAGITEAFF. In nucleotides, the CDR3 is TGTGCCAGCAGCAAGGGGGACAGGGCCGGAATCACTGAAGCTTTCTTT.

The chain combines TRBV5-1 with TRBJ2-7; D possibly corresponds to TRBD1 (5 bases). The CDR3 loop spans 15 amino acids. Per germline, CDR1 SGHRS and CDR2 YFSETQ. With 0 bases removed from V and 5 bases from J, the gap between germline ends came to 15 bases. CDR3 region: CASSLVGQGTDEQYF. In DNA, the CDR3 is TGCGCCAGCAGCTTGGTCGGTCAGGGTACCGACGAGCAGTACTTC.

This chain joins TRBV28 and TRBJ2-7, with a tentative D call TRBD1 (7 bases). Germline CDR1 reads MDHEN; CDR2 reads SYDVKM. The CDR3 sequence is 12 residues long. Trimming removed 8 bases from V and 5 bases from J, with 13 bases in between. The CDR3 spells CASERRGHEQYF. The CDR3 DNA reads TGTGCCAGCGAAAGGAGGGGGCACGAGCAGTACTTC.

The chain is built from TRBV12-2 and TRBJ1-5. TRBV12-2 is a pseudogene locus. The CDR3 length is 16 residues. As DNA, the CDR3 is TGTGCAAGTCGCTTATGTTGTCGTAGGAGCAATCAGCCCCAGCATTTT. Its translation: CASRLCCRRSNQPQHF.

The chain has TRBV11-2 and TRBJ2-1; D is unresolved. CDR1 is SGHAT, CDR2 FQNNGV, per germline. The CDR3 is made up of 14 amino acids. Between the trimmed V and J ends, which lost 5 bases and 7 bases, there was a span of 15 bases. CDR3 loop: CASSPTTFLNEQFF. The CDR3 DNA sequence: TGTGCCAGCAGCCCAACGACCTTTCTTAATGAGCAGTTCTTC. The full variable domain, its missing parts supplied by reference TRBV11-2 and TRBJ2-1, is EAGVAQSPRYKIIEKRQSVAFWCNPISGHATLYWYQQILGQGPKLLIQFQNNGVVDDSQLPKDRFSAERLKGVDSTLKIQPAKLEDSAVYLCASSPTTFLNEQFFGPGTRLTVL.

The CDR3 spells CASSLGDRDGNIQYF. In DNA, the CDR3 is TGTGCCAGCAGTTTGGGGGACAGGGATGGAAACATTCAGTACTTC. The V and J genes are TRBV28 and TRBJ2-4; TRBD1 matches 9 bases. CDR1 and CDR2 (germline): MDHEN, SYDVKM. The ends lost 3 bases at V and 6 bases at J; junction bases unmatched: 6. The CDR3 totals 15 residues.

This sequence joins TRBV11-2 and TRBJ2-3; 10 bases fit TRBD2. The CDR3 extends over 16 amino acids. The germline gives CDR1 SGHAT, CDR2 FQNNGV. J lost 0 bases, V lost 4 bases, and 4 bases had no gene match. DNA of the CDR3: TGTGCCAGCAGCTCGCGGACTAGCGGAAGCACAGATACGCAGTATTTT. It translates to CASSSRTSGSTDTQYF.

The chain employs TRBV6-2 or TRBV6-3 and TRBJ2-1; 8 bases are shared with TRBD1. This CDR3 contains 14 residues. Germline V gene data show CDR1 as MNHEY and CDR2 as SVGEGT. V was clipped by 5 bases and J by 6 bases; unmatched bases: 6. CDR3 sequence (DNA): TGTGCCAGCAGTGCAAGACAGGGGACCAATGAGCAGTTCTTC. Its protein product is CASSARQGTNEQFF.

This rearrangement joins TRBV6-1 to TRBJ2-7, with a weak D call TRBD1 (6 bases). The CDR3 has 14 residues. Trimming cost V 2 bases and J 2 bases, with 10 bases left between them. Germline V gives CDR1 MNHNS, CDR2 SASEGT. The CDR3 here is CASSEPRGTYEQYF. The CDR3 DNA sequence: TGTGCCAGCAGTGAACCCAGGGGAACCTACGAGCAGTACTTC.

V and J are TRBV27 and TRBJ1-6; 11 bases are a match to TRBD1. Losses at the gene ends were 6 bases for V and 7 bases for J; bases not matched to a gene: 5. CDR3 length equals 15 residues. Germline-derived CDR1 and CDR2 are MNHEY and SMNVEV (reference sequence). The CDR3 DNA is TGTGCCAGCAGCAGGGGACAGGGGGGGAATTCACCCCTCCACTTT. Protein sequence: CASSRGQGGNSPLHF.

The chain employs TRBV10-3 and TRBJ2-7; 10 nucleotides agree with TRBD2. The CDR3 has 13 amino acids. From germline, CDR1 is ENHRY and CDR2 SYGVKD. V lost 4 bases, J lost 6 bases, and 3 bases stayed unmatched. This CDR3 is CAISGGLAFEQYF. The DNA for the CDR3 is TGTGCCATCAGTGGGGGACTAGCGTTCGAGCAGTACTTC.

The V call is TRBV7-2, the J call TRBJ1-1, with D tentatively TRBD1 (6 bases). V lost 5 bases and J lost 1, with 14 bases in between. Germline V gene sequence: CDR1 SGHTA, CDR2 FQGNSA. This CDR3 spans 15 amino acids. CDR3 in DNA: TGTGCCAGCAGCAGCCAGACAGGTACGAACACTGAAGCTTTCTTT. It specifies CASSSQTGTNTEAFF.

The chain joins TRBV11-2 to TRBJ2-3; the match to TRBD1 covers 7 bases. The CDR3 contains 14 residues. The J segment lost 2 bases and the V segment lost 5 bases, leaving 4 bases of the junction unmatched. The germline V gene has CDR1 SGHAT and CDR2 FQNNGV. In nucleotides, the CDR3 is TGTGCCAGCAGCCCGGGACAGTCCACAGATACGCAGTATTTT. It specifies CASSPGQSTDTQYF.

The CDR3 reads CASSLEERGWSSNQPQHF. The CDR3 DNA reads as TGTGCCAGCAGCTTAGAAGAACGGGGGTGGTCGAGCAATCAGCCCCAGCATTTT. The gene calls are TRBV7-2 and TRBJ1-5; tentatively, D is TRBD1 (5 bases). Trimming pared 1 base from V and 1 base from J, leaving 17 bases between. Germline CDR1 reads SGHTA; CDR2 reads FQGNSA. The CDR3 has 18 residues.

The genes are TRBV7-9 and TRBJ2-2, with D unresolved. The CDR3 is made up of 12 amino acids. Germline values: CDR1 SEHNR, CDR2 FQNEAQ (reference sequence). V lost 7 bases and J lost 4, with 7 bases in between. CDR3 DNA: TGTGCCAGCAATTGGGGCACCGGGGAGCTGTTTTTT. This gives the protein CASNWGTGELFF. Drawing the rest from reference TRBV7-9 and TRBJ2-2, the complete variable domain is DTGVSQNPRHKITKRGQNVTFRCDPISEHNRLYWYRQTLGQGPEFLTYFQNEAQLEKSRLLSDRFSAERPKGSFSTLEIQRTEQGDSAMYLCASNWGTGELFFGEGSRLTVL.

The CDR3 loop is CASSLNEGRGQYF. CDR3 nucleotide sequence: TGTGCCAGCAGCTTAAATGAGGGGCGCGGGCAGTACTTC. The genes are TRBV5-5 and TRBJ2-7; perhaps D is TRBD1 or TRBD2 (5 bases each). The CDR3 runs 13 residues. The germline V gene encodes CDR1 SGHKS and CDR2 YYEKEE (reference sequence). The V end lost 2 bases, the J end lost 9 bases, and 15 bases lay between the germline ends. Looking up the rest from reference TRBV5-5 and TRBJ2-7 gives the full variable domain: DAGVTQSPTHLIKTRGQQVTLRCSPISGHKSVSWYQQVLGQGPQFIFQYYEKEERGRGNFPDRFSARQFPNYSSELNVNALLLGDSALYLCASSLNEGRGQYFGPGTRLTVT.

This clone was seen only once. The chain joins TRBV19 to TRBJ1-2, with D hard to call. Trimming shortened V by 7 bases and J by 5 bases, and 11 bases separated the two germline ends. The CDR3 runs 12 residues. CDR1 and CDR2 (germline): LNHDA, SQIVND (reference sequence). CDR3 loop: CASNQKEYGYTF. The CDR3 nucleotides read TGTGCCAGTAACCAAAAGGAGTATGGCTACACCTTC.

The table lists this clone with a count of one. The chain couples TRBV27 to TRBJ2-3; D perhaps matches TRBD1 (5 bases). Germline lookup yields CDR1 MNHEY and CDR2 SMNVEV (reference sequence). Trimming left V 7 bases short and J 1 base short, with 9 bases between. This CDR3 contains 13 residues. The CDR3 sequence: CASILGGTDTQYF. CDR3 nucleotides: TGTGCCAGCATTCTAGGGGGCACAGATACGCAGTATTTT.

The V and J genes are TRBV7-8 and TRBJ2-5; TRBD1 matches 10 bases. This CDR3 is built from 15 residues. Germline V gene lookup returns CDR1 SGHVS and CDR2 FQNEAQ. After removal of 5 bases from V and 5 bases from J, the junction contained 8 bases not matched to a gene. CDR3 in amino acids: CASSHRTGGWETQYF. CDR3 in DNA: TGTGCCAGCAGCCATCGGACAGGGGGTTGGGAGACCCAGTACTTC. Complete variable domain (other parts from reference TRBV7-8 and TRBJ2-5): GAGVSQSPRYKVAKRGQDVALRCDPISGHVSLFWYQQALGQGPEFLTYFQNEAQLDKSGLPSDRFFAERPEGSVSTLKIQRTQQEDSAVYLCASSHRTGGWETQYFGPGTRLLVL.

V and J are TRBV6-6 and TRBJ1-5, with a weak D call TRBD1 (5 bases). The germline CDR1 and CDR2 sequences are MNHNY and SVGAGI (reference sequence). The length of the CDR3 is 15 residues. V shed 7 bases and J shed 7 bases, with 20 bases lying between them. The CDR3, as DNA: TGTGCCAGCACTCCGGGCCCAGGGAGAGAACAGCCCCAGCATTTT. Encoded protein: CASTPGPGREQPQHF.

This clone was counted a single time. Other DNA sequences in the sample encode the same CDR3. CDR3 sequence: CASSLGTDTQYF. The CDR3 DNA sequence: TGTGCCAGCAGCTTAGGTACAGATACGCAGTATTTT. The chain combines TRBV7-2 with TRBJ2-3, with D uncertain. The CDR3 is made up of 12 amino acids. Germline CDR1 SGHTA, CDR2 FQGNSA. The ends were cut back, 1 base at V and 3 bases at J, with 2 bases in the middle. The entire variable domain, with the rest obtained from reference TRBV7-2 and TRBJ2-3, is as follows: GAGVSQSPSNKVTEKGKDVELRCDPISGHTALYWYRQSLGQGLEFLIYFQGNSAPDKSGLPSDRFSAERTGGSVSTLTIQRTQQEDSAVYLCASSLGTDTQYFGPGTRLTVL.